This T cell receptor (beta chain) was identified during a study of Graves' ophthalmopathy and Graves' hyperthyroidism. Ten or more counts support this clonotype. No antigen is known for it. The CDR3 contains 15 residues. The ends lost 3 bases at V and 3 bases at J; junction bases unmatched: 3. CDR1 and CDR2 (germline): LGHNA, YNFKEQ. Amplified material comprised TCR beta CDR3 regions derived from RNA transcripts. RT-PCR in the first round used HTBI primers; a second-round multiplex PCR followed. MiXCR, run by TCRdb on the multiplex PCR reads, gives a single entry per CDR3 protein. The table includes about 370,000 distinct CDR3 sequences, about 15% detected once. The study, taken as a whole, reports: Its predictions of ophthalmopathy progression gave the model 55% to 71% sensitivity and roughly 76% specificity.

Exclusion criteria comprised other autoimmune diseases, uncontrolled infections, pregnancy or lactation in patients. Orbital computed tomography and thyroid ultrasound, along with TRAb, serum thyroxine and clinical symptoms, underpinned diagnosis. The V and J genes are TRBV4-2 and TRBJ2-2; 8 nucleotides line up with TRBD1. Material for sequencing was peripheral blood. The sequence was collected from an adult woman with stable Graves' hyperthyroidism. The DNA for the CDR3 is TGTGCCAGCAGCCATGAGACAGGGGACACCGGGGAGCTGTTTTTT. It encodes CASSHETGDTGELFF.